This T cell receptor (beta chain) was sequenced for a study of blood T cell repertoires in COVID-19. Overall study: COVID-19 samples, acute and convalescent, were from the United States, Italy and Spain. The analysed material was cDNA or gDNA that came from T cells, B-cell-depleted T cells, or PBMCs.

In the study's own analysis: Researchers report that nucleated cell counts were estimated from reference gene primer amplification. Some clones are missing from TCRdb's copy, which holds only in-frame ones; the method was immunoSEQ multiplex PCR. From that table come the V and J calls and clone size; the DNA was used to work out D and trimming. The sample lists approximately 240,000 clones; 70% to 90% were seen once. The CDR3 contains 14 residues. Looked up from germline, CDR1 is SQVTM and CDR2 is ANQGSEA. The J segment lost 9 bases and the V segment lost 4 bases, leaving 9 bases of the junction unmatched.

This sequence was found in a woman between 40 and 50 years old who had recovered from COVID-19. Sequencing was carried out using peripheral blood. J is TRBJ2-1 and V is TRBV29-1; 10 bases align to TRBD2. CDR3 protein: CSVGERGGLSEQFF. CDR3 nucleotides: TGCAGCGTTGGAGAGCGGGGGGGCCTGAGTGAGCAGTTCTTC.